This TCR beta chain was obtained from a study of T cell repertoires in cytomegalovirus infection (dated by TCRdb to between 2018 and 2021). About the investigation overall: Because public TCR beta signatures pointed to carriage of CMV infection together with the matching HLA type, the HLA type of each donor mattered for the analysis. The paper as a whole reports these results and caveats: The ex vivo response was dominated by HLA-C-restricted CMV-specific TCR beta clonotypes, which also provided the single most frequent clonotype in two of eight donors. Carriers of CMV infection plus the relevant HLA type were discriminated by the cumulative frequency of public TCR beta family members in the study cohort and in an independent roughly 320-donor cohort.

The germline V gene provides CDR1 SGHNT and CDR2 YENEEA. From the cysteine up to the phenylalanine, the CDR3 has a length of 12 residues. Only the CDR3 part of the read is kept: 36 bases, read in frame from the first base. Cut back by 3 bases and 3 bases, the V and J ends lie 3 bases apart. Reads for this sample came from an Illumina HiSeq 1500. TCRdb reprocessing: public reads trimmed at Q25 with fastp, clones called with MiXCR, in-frame beta chains kept. Entries are consolidated by CDR3 protein sequence, retaining the most common genes and DNA. This sample lists 150,000 to 200,000 distinct CDR3 sequences; 8.5% to 10% were detected once. The top ten hold approximately 4.3% of the sample. This clonotype has at least ten counts. Its antigen target is currently unknown. Within one base of it there is no much larger clone, and no base qualities were kept.

This TCR was recovered from a human donor in good health (CMV status not recorded). Some clones in this sample may be carry-over from other donors' samples. The rearranged chain carries TRBV11-3 and TRBJ1-3, with no reliable assignment of the D segment. Sequenced material: PBMCs. The CDR3 in this case is CASSFNGNTIYF. The DNA sequence follows: TGTGCCAGCAGCTTTAATGGAAACACCATATATTTT.